A selection of T cell receptor beta chains follows, all from one sample in a study of blood T cell repertoires in COVID-19. Clones were read by immunoSEQ multiplex PCR, and TCRdb kept only the in-frame ones, dropping some. The sample holds around 300,000 clones, 88% seen once. Sequences were obtained from peripheral blood. The receptor set was obtained from a man between 18 and 29 years old with active or convalescent COVID-19. Both conserved end residues are part of each CDR3. The D gene is left open where the match is weak. The listing skips clone size in some rows; elsewhere it reads once, few, many or a size class.

>-|TRBD1|TRBJ1-3|TRBV7-8
TGTGCCAGCAGCTCGACAGGGGGCCGCTCTGGAAACACCATATATTTT
CASSSTGGRSGNTIYF
>-|TRBD2|TRBJ2-1|TRBV5-1
TGCGCCAGCAGCGCCCGTTCTAGCGGGGGTTTTTACAATGAGCAGTTCTTC
CASSARSSGGFYNEQFF
>-|TRBD2|TRBJ2-1|TRBV6-6
TGTGCCAGCAGCTCCGCTTTGGGGGGGGTCCGCAATGAGCAGTTCTTC
CASSSALGGVRNEQFF
>-|-|TRBJ2-1|TRBV4-1
TGCGCCAGCACGGGAATAACTAATGGCCATGAGCAGTTCTTC
CASTGITNGHEQFF
>-|-|TRBJ2-3|TRBV5-1
TGCGCCAGCAGCTTGGGACTAGGGGCAGATACGCAGTATTTT
CASSLGLGADTQYF
>-|-|TRBJ1-2|TRBV7-6
TGTGCCAGCAGCTCAGACAGATCTAACTATGGCTACACCTTC
CASSSDRSNYGYTF
>once|-|TRBJ1-1|TRBV30
TGTGCCTGGAGTGTACCGGTTTGTCGGTTCACTGAAGCTTTCTTT
CAWSVPVCRFTEAFF
>many|-|TRBJ1-3|TRBV11-2
TGTGCCAGCACCACTTTAAGGGGTCGTACCTCTGGAAACACCATATATTTT
CASTTLRGRTSGNTIYF
>-|-|TRBJ1-1|TRBV6-2/TRBV6-3
TGTGCCAGCAGTTACCCGACAGCGAACACTGAAGCTTTCTTT
CASSYPTANTEAFF
>-|-|TRBJ2-3|TRBV29-1
TGCAGCGGGGGAGCGGGTAACGTCCTAGATACGCAGTATTTT
CSGGAGNVLDTQYF
>-|TRBD2|TRBJ2-2|TRBV7-8
TGTGCCAGCAGCGCGGGACCGGCCAGCGGGGGGAGGGCCGGGGAGCTGTTTTTT
CASSAGPASGGRAGELFF
>-|-|TRBJ2-7|TRBV4-1
TGCGCCAGCAGCCAAGATCATGAACCCTTGCCTCGGGAGCAGTACTTC
CASSQDHEPLPREQYF
>-|-|TRBJ1-6|TRBV10-2
TGCGCCAGCATGCGGGGGGGTCAATCACCCCTCCACTTT
CASMRGGQSPLHF
>-|TRBD1|TRBJ1-1|TRBV19
TGTGCCAGTAGTACGTGGACAGGGTGGGGCACTGAAGCTTTCTTT
CASSTWTGWGTEAFF
>-|TRBD1|TRBJ1-2|TRBV5-4
TGTGCCAGCAGACCTCAGGAGGGGGCGGATGGCTACACCTTC
CASRPQEGADGYTF